One and the same sample provided the 4 T cell receptor beta chains below, sequenced in a study of identical twins (TCRdb year 2016). Library method: 5' RACE. The sequencing machine was an Illumina HiSeq 2000. TCRdb reprocessing: public reads trimmed at Q25 with fastp, clones called with MiXCR, in-frame beta chains kept. Rows matching on CDR3 protein sequence are summarized as one entry with the most common DNA and genes. For this sample the table gives hundreds of thousands of distinct CDR3 sequences, of which roughly 6.2% were detected only once. The ten largest clones add up to approximately 1.6% of the sample. Sequencing used naive T cells sorted from blood. Sample cell subset or site, as interpreted from the label and publication: cells isolated with a human naive T-cell isolation kit. The source is a man in his late teens or twenties in good health.

This clonotype was detected many times. The V call is TRBV20-1, the J call TRBJ1-5; D unresolved. This CDR3 comprises 13 residues. With 3 bases removed from V and 0 bases from J, the gap between germline ends came to 6 bases. Germline assignment: CDR1 DFQATT and CDR2 SNEGSKA (reference sequence). CDR3 region: CSASLSSNQPQHF. As DNA, the CDR3 is TGCAGTGCTAGTTTGAGTAGCAATCAGCCCCAGCATTTT.

This clonotype appeared a few times. This sequence joins TRBV7-2 and TRBJ2-7; 7 bases fit TRBD2. After removal of 3 bases from V and 3 bases from J, the junction contained 5 bases not matched to a gene. CDR3 size: 14 residues. Germline V gives CDR1 SGHTA, CDR2 FQGNSA. CDR3 sequence (DNA): TGTGCCAGCAGCTTGTCGCCGGGGGGCTACGAGCAGTACTTC. Its protein is CASSLSPGGYEQYF.

This clonotype was detected only a few times. The CDR3 loop is CASSLSQREGRYEQYV. The DNA for the CDR3 is TGTGCCAGCAGCTTAAGTCAGCGGGAGGGCCGCTACGAGCAGTACGTC. This chain uses TRBV5-5 with TRBJ2-7; 10 nucleotides agree with TRBD2. This CDR3 region has 16 residues. V gave up 2 bases and J gave up 3 bases; unmatched junction bases: 8. The germline V gene has CDR1 SGHKS and CDR2 YYEKEE (reference sequence).

This clonotype was picked up a small number of times. This sequence joins TRBV3-1 and TRBJ2-5; TRBD1 is a possible D gene (6 bases). Deletions cut 0 bases from V and 0 bases from J, with 20 bases between. The CDR3 spans 19 residues. Germline CDR1 reads LGHDT; CDR2 reads YNNKEL (reference sequence). The CDR3 reads CASSQDVGLGHKNQETQYF. The CDR3 DNA follows: TGTGCCAGCAGCCAAGATGTCGGCTTGGGACACAAGAACCAAGAGACCCAGTACTTC.